This T cell receptor beta chain was recovered during a study of blood T cells in healthy people across ages. Primers used in a second PCR of roughly 6 to 11 cycles were a sample-barcoded 5' primer and a J-beta primer mix. TCRdb fed the 5' RACE reads into MiXCR, producing one record per CDR3 protein. The data contain 1,800,000 or so distinct CDR3 sequences, about two fifths of them seen just once; the ten biggest clones take up more than 20%. V was clipped by 0 bases and J by 8 bases, with 14 bases between them. The CDR3 loop spans 14 amino acids. Germline V gives CDR1 SGHNT, CDR2 YYREEE (reference sequence).

The sample taken for sequencing was blood. The source of this sequence is a human donor in good health. This chain joins TRBV5-4 and TRBJ1-2; a possible D gene is TRBD1 (5 bases). The CDR3, as DNA: TGTGCCAGCAGCTTGGGGTCTGGGACGGCCGGCTACACCTTC. Translated: CASSLGSGTAGYTF. The whole variable domain, remainder taken from reference TRBV5-4 and TRBJ1-2, is ETGVTQSPTHLIKTRGQQVTLRCSSQSGHNTVSWYQQALGQGPQFIFQYYREEENGRGNFPPRFSGLQFPNYSSELNVNALELDDSALYLCASSLGSGTAGYTFGSGTRLTVV.